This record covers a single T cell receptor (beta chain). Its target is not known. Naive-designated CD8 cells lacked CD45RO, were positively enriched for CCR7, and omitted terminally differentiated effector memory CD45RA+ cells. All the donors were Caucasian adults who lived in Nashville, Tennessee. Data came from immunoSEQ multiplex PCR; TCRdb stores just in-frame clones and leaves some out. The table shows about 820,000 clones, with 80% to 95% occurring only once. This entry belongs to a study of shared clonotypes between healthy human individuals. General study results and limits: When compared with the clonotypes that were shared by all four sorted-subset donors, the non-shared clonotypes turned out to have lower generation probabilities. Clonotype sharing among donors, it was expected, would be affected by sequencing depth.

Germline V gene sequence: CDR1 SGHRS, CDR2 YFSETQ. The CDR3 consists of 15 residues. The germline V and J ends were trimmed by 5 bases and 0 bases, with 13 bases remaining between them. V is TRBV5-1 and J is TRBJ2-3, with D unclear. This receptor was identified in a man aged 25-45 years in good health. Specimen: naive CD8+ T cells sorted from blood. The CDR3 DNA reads TGCGCCAGCAGTCCACGCGGCACTAGCACAGATACGCAGTATTTT. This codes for CASSPRGTSTDTQYF. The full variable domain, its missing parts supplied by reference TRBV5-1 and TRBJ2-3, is KAGVTQTPRYLIKTRGQQVTLSCSPISGHRSVSWYQQTPGQGLQFLFEYFSETQRNKGNFPGRFSGRQFSNSRSEMNVSTLELGDSALYLCASSPRGTSTDTQYFGPGTRLTVL.